This note documents a single T cell receptor (beta chain) sequence. No antigen is known for it. The junction does not match germline at one end; this may be a read error. A 5'RACE reaction primed in the constant segment made cDNA libraries of TCR alpha and TCR beta, and these carried sample barcodes and UMIs. MiXCR, run by TCRdb on the 5' RACE reads, gives a single entry per CDR3 protein. The sample includes around 410,000 distinct CDR3 sequences, about a quarter of them seen just once. The CDR3 is 12 residues long. Germline CDR1 and CDR2: SEHNR and FQNEAQ (reference sequence). This entry belongs to a study of T-cell memory formation after mild COVID-19. Notes on the study in general: The study found balanced CD4/CD8 in clones contracting day 15 to 85 and a CD4+ lean in later expanders. Contracting CD4+ clones were located mainly in CM and EM, and CD8+ clones in EMRA.

Specimen: PBMCs or a T cell subset sorted from them (not recorded which). The chain carries TRBV7-9 and TRBJ2-7; either TRBD1 or TRBD2 may fit D (5 bases each). The clonotype originates from an adult woman who had mild COVID-19 (a few samples of this study predate the infection). Cell type and time point are not known. The CDR3 is CASSDGTLIRDF. The CDR3 DNA reads as TGTGCCAGCAGCGACGGGACCCTTATTCGGGACTTC.